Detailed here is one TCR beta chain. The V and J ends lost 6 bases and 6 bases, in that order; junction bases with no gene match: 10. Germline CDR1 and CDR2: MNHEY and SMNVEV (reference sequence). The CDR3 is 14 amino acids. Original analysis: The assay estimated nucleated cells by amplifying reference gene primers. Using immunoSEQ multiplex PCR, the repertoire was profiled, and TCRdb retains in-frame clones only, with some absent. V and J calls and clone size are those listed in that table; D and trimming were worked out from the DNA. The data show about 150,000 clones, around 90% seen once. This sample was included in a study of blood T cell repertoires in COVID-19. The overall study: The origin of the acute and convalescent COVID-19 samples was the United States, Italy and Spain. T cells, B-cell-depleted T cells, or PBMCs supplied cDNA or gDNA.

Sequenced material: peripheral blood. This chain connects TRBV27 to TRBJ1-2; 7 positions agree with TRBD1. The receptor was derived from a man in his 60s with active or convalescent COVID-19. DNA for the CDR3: TGTGCCAGCAGATTGACAGGGTTGGGCAATGGCTACACCTTC. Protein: CASRLTGLGNGYTF.